This record looks at one T cell receptor beta chain sequence and its context. The antigen remains unidentified. The CDR3 has 14 residues. The V segment lost 5 bases and the J segment 6 bases; nucleotides outside the gene matches: 8. Germline lookup yields CDR1 SEHNR and CDR2 FQNEAQ (reference sequence). This sample is part of a study of T-cell memory formation after mild COVID-19. Study information: Largely, TCR clusters stayed within a single donor.

One entry per CDR3 protein results from TCRdb running MiXCR on the 5' RACE reads. The table shows 400,000 to 500,000 distinct CDR3 sequences, with 24% occurring only once. Study-wide results and limits: Later expanders leaned CD4+, whereas clones that contracted between day 15 and 85 were balanced CD4/CD8. A subset of responding clones appeared in pre-infection memory, suggesting cross-reactive memory joined.

The sequenced sample consisted of PBMCs or a T cell subset sorted from them (not recorded which). This sequence originates from an adult woman who had mild COVID-19 (a few samples of this study predate the infection). Cell type and time point are not known. This rearrangement joins TRBV7-9 to TRBJ2-7, with 9 bases identical to TRBD2. Written as DNA, the CDR3 is TGTGCCAGCAGCCCCGTAGCGGGAGTGCCCGAGCAGTACTTC. Translation gives CASSPVAGVPEQYF.